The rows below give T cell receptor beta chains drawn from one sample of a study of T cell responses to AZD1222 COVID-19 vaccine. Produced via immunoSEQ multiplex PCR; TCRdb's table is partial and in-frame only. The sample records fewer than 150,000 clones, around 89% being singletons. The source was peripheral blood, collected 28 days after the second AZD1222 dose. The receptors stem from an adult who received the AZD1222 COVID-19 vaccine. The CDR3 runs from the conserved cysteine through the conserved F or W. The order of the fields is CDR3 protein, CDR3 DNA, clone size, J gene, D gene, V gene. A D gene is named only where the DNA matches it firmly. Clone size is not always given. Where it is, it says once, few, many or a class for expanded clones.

CDR3aa: CASRPRDTQETQYF
CDR3nt: TGTGCCAGCAGACCCCGGGACACCCAAGAGACCCAGTACTTC
abundance: -
j_gene: TRBJ2-5
d_gene: -
v_gene: TRBV28

CDR3aa: CASSHWDRPASGNTIYF
CDR3nt: TGCGCCAGCAGCCATTGGGACAGGCCGGCCTCTGGAAACACCATATATTTT
abundance: -
j_gene: TRBJ1-3
d_gene: TRBD1
v_gene: TRBV4-1

CDR3aa: CASSSPPSGTRYQETQYF
CDR3nt: TGTGCCAGCAGCTCCCCACCCTCGGGGACCCGGTACCAAGAGACCCAGTACTTC
abundance: -
j_gene: TRBJ2-5
d_gene: -
v_gene: TRBV11-3

CDR3aa: CASMGQGFGYTF
CDR3nt: TGCGCCAGCATGGGACAGGGGTTTGGCTACACCTTC
abundance: -
j_gene: TRBJ1-2
d_gene: TRBD1
v_gene: TRBV5-1

CDR3aa: CASSMTGRGSSPLHF
CDR3nt: TGTGCCAGTAGTATGACGGGACGCGGGAGTAGTCCCCTCCACTTT
abundance: -
j_gene: TRBJ1-6
d_gene: -
v_gene: TRBV19

CDR3aa: CASNTGGYEQYF
CDR3nt: TGTGCCAGCAATACGGGTGGATACGAGCAGTACTTC
abundance: -
j_gene: TRBJ2-7
d_gene: -
v_gene: TRBV11-2

CDR3aa: CASSPRAGDLDTQYF
CDR3nt: TGTGCCAGCTCACCAAGGGCGGGAGATTTAGATACGCAGTATTTT
abundance: -
j_gene: TRBJ2-3
d_gene: TRBD2
v_gene: TRBV18

CDR3aa: CASSLVEEDYGYTF
CDR3nt: TGTGCCAGCAGCTTAGTAGAGGAGGACTATGGCTACACCTTC
abundance: -
j_gene: TRBJ1-2
d_gene: -
v_gene: TRBV11-2

CDR3aa: CASSELADTGELFF
CDR3nt: TGTGCCAGCAGTGAACTAGCGGACACCGGGGAGCTGTTTTTT
abundance: few
j_gene: TRBJ2-2
d_gene: TRBD2
v_gene: TRBV6-1

CDR3aa: CASSGRGYAEAFF
CDR3nt: TGTGCCAGTAGCGGCAGGGGGTACGCTGAAGCTTTCTTT
abundance: -
j_gene: TRBJ1-1
d_gene: TRBD1
v_gene: TRBV19

CDR3aa: CASSFSENYEQYF
CDR3nt: TGTGCCAGCAGCTTTTCGGAGAACTACGAGCAGTACTTC
abundance: few
j_gene: TRBJ2-7
d_gene: -
v_gene: TRBV11-3

CDR3aa: CASRVAGVDEQYF
CDR3nt: TGTGCCAGCAGGGTGGCAGGGGTAGACGAGCAGTACTTC
abundance: -
j_gene: TRBJ2-7
d_gene: -
v_gene: TRBV6-5

CDR3aa: CASSYSVRGRVGEQYF
CDR3nt: TGTGCCAGCAGTTACTCGGTCAGGGGGCGGGTAGGAGAGCAGTACTTC
abundance: once
j_gene: TRBJ2-7
d_gene: TRBD1
v_gene: TRBV6-5

CDR3aa: CASSSPQGTEQYF
CDR3nt: TGTGCCAGCAGTTCCCCCCAGGGAACCGAGCAGTACTTC
abundance: -
j_gene: TRBJ2-7
d_gene: -
v_gene: TRBV7-9

CDR3aa: CASSPLPRDAEGQPQHF
CDR3nt: TGCGCCAGCAGCCCCCTCCCACGGGACGCAGAAGGACAGCCCCAGCATTTT
abundance: -
j_gene: TRBJ1-5
d_gene: -
v_gene: TRBV5-1

CDR3aa: CASSGWEGSEQYF
CDR3nt: TGCGCCAGCAGTGGTTGGGAGGGAAGCGAGCAGTACTTC
abundance: -
j_gene: TRBJ2-7
d_gene: TRBD2
v_gene: TRBV10-2

CDR3aa: CATSPRESIQGSRTEAFF
CDR3nt: TGTGCCACCAGCCCCCGAGAGAGCATTCAGGGGAGTCGGACTGAAGCTTTCTTT
abundance: -
j_gene: TRBJ1-1
d_gene: -
v_gene: TRBV15

CDR3aa: CASSLGGTVYSNQPQHF
CDR3nt: TGTGCCAGCAGCTTAGGGGGGACAGTTTATAGCAATCAGCCCCAGCATTTT
abundance: -
j_gene: TRBJ1-5
d_gene: TRBD1
v_gene: TRBV7-9

CDR3aa: CASSGIGLLQETQYF
CDR3nt: TGTGCCAGCAGTGGGATTGGACTACTCCAAGAGACCCAGTACTTC
abundance: once
j_gene: TRBJ2-5
d_gene: -
v_gene: TRBV28

CDR3aa: CASGEHYNEQFF
CDR3nt: TGTGCCAGCGGGGAACACTACAATGAGCAGTTCTTC
abundance: -
j_gene: TRBJ2-1
d_gene: -
v_gene: TRBV28

CDR3aa: CASTARDRLTEAFF
CDR3nt: TGTGCCAGTACTGCCCGGGACCGACTCACTGAAGCTTTCTTT
abundance: -
j_gene: TRBJ1-1
d_gene: -
v_gene: TRBV19

CDR3aa: CASSLDSGGERYF
CDR3nt: TGCGCCAGCAGCTTGGACTCGGGGGGTGAAAGGTACTTC
abundance: -
j_gene: TRBJ2-7
d_gene: TRBD2
v_gene: TRBV5-1

CDR3aa: CASRIGIGRMTREQYF
CDR3nt: TGTGCCAGCAGAATAGGGATCGGGCGGATGACCCGAGAGCAGTACTTC
abundance: -
j_gene: TRBJ2-7
d_gene: -
v_gene: TRBV28

CDR3aa: CASSPGGDTEAFF
CDR3nt: TGTGCCAGCAGCCCCGGGGGAGACACTGAAGCTTTCTTT
abundance: -
j_gene: TRBJ1-1
d_gene: -
v_gene: TRBV28

CDR3aa: CAWNTGFSGNTIYF
CDR3nt: TGTGCCTGGAATACCGGGTTCTCTGGAAACACCATATATTTT
abundance: -
j_gene: TRBJ1-3
d_gene: -
v_gene: TRBV30

CDR3aa: CASRSSAGQPYEQYF
CDR3nt: TGTGCCAGCCGATCCTCAGCGGGACAGCCCTACGAGCAGTACTTC
abundance: -
j_gene: TRBJ2-7
d_gene: -
v_gene: TRBV6-5

CDR3aa: CASSPLGDLDYEQYF
CDR3nt: TGTGCCAGCTCACCACTCGGGGACTTGGACTACGAGCAGTACTTC
abundance: -
j_gene: TRBJ2-7
d_gene: -
v_gene: TRBV18

CDR3aa: CSVEDYSDVGAQTQYF
CDR3nt: TGCAGCGTTGAAGATTACAGCGATGTGGGGGCGCAGACCCAGTACTTC
abundance: -
j_gene: TRBJ2-5
d_gene: -
v_gene: TRBV29-1

CDR3aa: CASRPSGSYEQYF
CDR3nt: TGTGCCAGCAGACCTAGCGGATCCTACGAGCAGTACTTC
abundance: few
j_gene: TRBJ2-7
d_gene: TRBD2
v_gene: TRBV6-2/TRBV6-3

CDR3aa: CASSWREVTDTQYF
CDR3nt: TGTGCCAGCAGCTGGCGGGAGGTCACAGATACGCAGTATTTT
abundance: once
j_gene: TRBJ2-3
d_gene: TRBD2
v_gene: TRBV11-2

CDR3aa: CSVESRLAKNIQYF
CDR3nt: TGCAGCGTTGAGTCAAGGCTAGCCAAAAACATTCAGTACTTC
abundance: -
j_gene: TRBJ2-4
d_gene: -
v_gene: TRBV29-1

CDR3aa: CASSSGSRSSYNSPLHF
CDR3nt: TGTGCCAGCAGCTCCGGGTCGCGGAGCTCCTATAATTCACCCCTCCACTTT
abundance: -
j_gene: TRBJ1-6
d_gene: -
v_gene: TRBV7-8

CDR3aa: CASSPDRATNEKLFF
CDR3nt: TGTGCCAGCTCCCCGGACCGTGCAACTAATGAAAAACTGTTTTTT
abundance: -
j_gene: TRBJ1-4
d_gene: -
v_gene: TRBV18

CDR3aa: CASSWEGARAGELFF
CDR3nt: TGCGCCAGCAGCTGGGAGGGGGCCAGGGCCGGGGAGCTGTTTTTT
abundance: -
j_gene: TRBJ2-2
d_gene: -
v_gene: TRBV5-1

CDR3aa: CASSAGTGHYEQYF
CDR3nt: TGTGCCAGCAGCGCCGGGACAGGGCACTACGAGCAGTACTTC
abundance: -
j_gene: TRBJ2-7
d_gene: TRBD1
v_gene: TRBV9

CDR3aa: CASSLIPDNSPLHF
CDR3nt: TGCGCCAGCAGCTTGATCCCTGATAATTCACCCCTCCACTTT
abundance: -
j_gene: TRBJ1-6
d_gene: -
v_gene: TRBV5-1

CDR3aa: CASSPPTGNQPQHF
CDR3nt: TGTGCCAGCTCACCGCCGACGGGAAATCAGCCCCAGCATTTT
abundance: -
j_gene: TRBJ1-5
d_gene: -
v_gene: TRBV18

CDR3aa: CASSLPPVAGGKQYF
CDR3nt: TGTGCCAGCAGCTTACCCCCGGTTGCGGGGGGCAAGCAGTACTTC
abundance: -
j_gene: TRBJ2-7
d_gene: TRBD2
v_gene: TRBV7-9

CDR3aa: CASSLRTSSYEQYF
CDR3nt: TGTGCCAGCAGCCTTAGGACTAGCTCCTACGAGCAGTACTTC
abundance: -
j_gene: TRBJ2-7
d_gene: TRBD2
v_gene: TRBV7-2

CDR3aa: CASRGLYNEQFF
CDR3nt: TGTGCCAGCAGGGGGCTCTACAATGAGCAGTTCTTC
abundance: -
j_gene: TRBJ2-1
d_gene: TRBD1
v_gene: TRBV18

CDR3aa: CAWSVPTTGELFF
CDR3nt: TGTGCCTGGAGTGTACCTACAACCGGGGAGCTGTTTTTT
abundance: -
j_gene: TRBJ2-2
d_gene: -
v_gene: TRBV30

CDR3aa: CASSNNDRAQLF
CDR3nt: TGTGCCAGCAGCAACAACGACAGGGCCCAGCTCTTC
abundance: -
j_gene: TRBJ1-2
d_gene: TRBD1
v_gene: TRBV6-5

CDR3aa: CASSLWTGEVGNTIYF
CDR3nt: TGTGCCAGCAGCTTATGGACAGGGGAGGTTGGAAACACCATATATTTT
abundance: once
j_gene: TRBJ1-3
d_gene: TRBD1
v_gene: TRBV5-4

CDR3aa: CASSLGQNNSPLHF
CDR3nt: TGTGCCAGCAGCCTGGGACAGAATAATTCACCCCTCCACTTT
abundance: -
j_gene: TRBJ1-6
d_gene: TRBD1
v_gene: TRBV28

CDR3aa: CASSYSAGSAYEQYF
CDR3nt: TGTGCCAGCAGTTACTCGGCGGGGTCAGCTTACGAGCAGTACTTC
abundance: -
j_gene: TRBJ2-7
d_gene: -
v_gene: TRBV6-5

CDR3aa: CASSLYVWDRGQDGYTF
CDR3nt: TGTGCCAGCAGCTTATACGTGTGGGACAGGGGGCAGGATGGCTACACCTTC
abundance: -
j_gene: TRBJ1-2
d_gene: TRBD1
v_gene: TRBV7-3